One sample yielded the 28 T cell receptor beta chains listed below, sequenced in a study of prognosis after radiotherapy for stage I lung cancer. Researchers used two-round multiplex PCR to amplify TCR beta CDR3 starting from genomic DNA. First-round PCR, the initial amplification, used primers specific to each TRBV and TRBJ gene. TCRdb re-analysed the multiplex PCR reads in MiXCR, keeping a single row per CDR3 protein. Here the sample spans approximately 17,000 distinct CDR3 sequences, about 46% being singletons. Sequencing was performed on PBMCs, taken before or after stereotactic body radiation therapy (not recorded which). The receptor set was obtained from a donor at least 50 years old with non-small cell lung cancer.

This clonotype has a count of ten or more. This sequence joins TRBV7-3 and TRBJ2-7; 9 nucleotides match TRBD1. With 2 bases clipped from V and 4 bases from J, the junction kept 0 bases outside the gene matches. The CDR3 runs 13 residues. Germline CDR1 and CDR2: SGHTA and FQGTGA. The CDR3 reads CASSLGTGYEQYF. CDR3 bases: TGTGCCAGCAGCTTAGGGACAGGGTACGAGCAGTACTTC.

Concerning this clonotype: At one end the junction does not follow the germline gene, possibly because of a read error. The chain uses TRBV11-2 and TRBJ1-2; 8 nucleotides agree with TRBD1. Germline V gives CDR1 SGHAT, CDR2 FQNNGV. The CDR3 runs 15 residues. CDR3 sequence (DNA): TGCGCCAGCAGCCAAGCAGGGGGCTTTCTAGGGGGCTACACCTTC. Amino acids: CASSQAGGFLGGYTF.

The chain uses TRBV11-2 and TRBJ2-7, with TRBD1 matching over 7 bases. This CDR3 spans 15 amino acids. The germline CDR1 and CDR2 sequences are SGHAT and FQNNGV. Trimming took 5 bases from V and 2 from J; bases not matched to a gene: 9. The CDR3 spells CASSRRTGRTYEQYF. Written as DNA, the CDR3 is TGTGCCAGCAGCCGCAGGACAGGACGAACCTACGAGCAGTACTTC.

Regarding this clonotype: This sequence is one base from a far larger clone and is likely a read error. V usage is TRBV6-4 and J usage is TRBJ1-1, with D hard to call. Per the germline V gene, CDR1 is MRHNA and CDR2 is SNTAGT. This CDR3 is built from 16 residues. The V gene lost 6 bases and the J gene lost 1 base, with 18 bases spanning the gap. CDR3 DNA sequence: TGTGCCAGCAGCGCCGTGCCTCGTTATGGGAACACTGAAGCTTTCTTT. It translates to CASSAVPRYGNTEAFF.

This clonotype was seen a single time. The junction departs from germline at one end; a sequencing error may be responsible. V usage is TRBV6-4 and J usage is TRBJ2-5; 11 bases match TRBD2. The CDR3 loop spans 14 amino acids. CDR1 and CDR2 from the germline V gene are MRHNA and SNTAGT. CDR3 loop: CAIIGLAGQDTQYF. In DNA, the CDR3 is TGTGCCATCATCGGACTAGCGGGCCAAGATACCCAGTACTTC.

V usage is TRBV27 and J usage is TRBJ2-7, with 7 bases identical to TRBD1. The V gene's germline CDR1 is MNHEY and CDR2 SMNVEV (reference sequence). V was pared by 0 bases and J by 0 bases, with 5 bases of the junction left unmatched. The CDR3 covers 16 residues. CDR3 amino acids: CASSLSMGQNSYEQYF. The CDR3 DNA reads TGTGCCAGCAGTTTATCGATGGGACAGAACTCCTACGAGCAGTACTTC.

V and J are TRBV30 and TRBJ2-1; D gene uncertain. Trimming removed 5 bases from V and 5 bases from J, with 7 bases in between. The CDR3 runs 11 residues. Germline CDR1 is GTSNPN and CDR2 is SVGIG (reference sequence). The CDR3 DNA sequence: TGTGCCTGGGCCCAGGACAATGAGCAGTTCTTC. It codes for CAWAQDNEQFF.

The rearrangement links TRBV6-2 or TRBV6-3 to TRBJ2-7; D might be TRBD1 (6 bases). The CDR3 has 12 residues. The germline V and J ends were trimmed by 8 bases and 6 bases, with 14 bases remaining between them. Germline CDR1 and CDR2: MNHEY and SVGEGT. CDR3 nucleotides: TGTGCCAGCCGGCCAGGGGCAGGCGAGCAGTACTTC. This encodes CASRPGAGEQYF.

The chain couples TRBV30 to TRBJ1-5; D remains ambiguous. V lost 1 base to trimming and J lost 7 bases, with 11 bases between them. The CDR3 totals 13 residues. Germline V lookup: CDR1 GTSNPN, CDR2 SVGIG (reference sequence). The CDR3 DNA reads TGTGCCTGGAGTGAAGGCCCCCGGCAGCCCCAGCATTTT. Its translation: CAWSEGPRQPQHF.

This clonotype was found many times. V gene TRBV7-9 combines with J gene TRBJ2-5; unclear D gene. The CDR3 sequence is 13 residues long. The germline V and J ends were trimmed by 1 base and 5 bases, with 8 bases remaining between them. Germline V lookup: CDR1 SEHNR, CDR2 FQNEAQ (reference sequence). The CDR3: CASSLDSRETQYF. CDR3 DNA: TGTGCCAGCAGCTTAGACAGCCGGGAGACCCAGTACTTC.

This clonotype was detected ten times or more. The J gene is TRBJ1-6, the V gene TRBV5-6, with a possible D match to TRBD1 (6 bases). The CDR3 is 16 amino acids. Germline assignment: CDR1 SGHDT and CDR2 YYEEEE. The V end lost 4 bases, the J end lost 9 bases, and 20 bases lay between the germline ends. CDR3 sequence (DNA): TGTGCCAGCAGCCCCCGACAGGTGGTCGTGCGTTCACCCCTCCACTTT. Translating gives CASSPRQVVVRSPLHF. Based on the CDR3 plus reference TRBV5-6 and TRBJ1-6, the full variable domain is DAGVTQSPTHLIKTRGQQVTLRCSPKSGHDTVSWYQQALGQGPQFIFQYYEEEERQRGNFPDRFSGHQFPNYSSELNVNALLLGDSALYLCASSPRQVVVRSPLHFGNGTRLTVT.

Remarks on this clonotype: A clone one base away is much larger, so this may be a read error. The rearrangement joins TRBV20-1 to TRBJ2-5; 7 bases map to TRBD2. The CDR3 totals 16 residues. The germline V gene has CDR1 DFQATT and CDR2 SNEGSKA (reference sequence). V lost 0 bases, J lost 5 bases, and 12 bases stayed unmatched. The CDR3 bases are TGCAGTGCTAGAGAAGGAACGGAGGGAGGGCCGGAGACCCAGTACTTC. Protein product: CSAREGTEGGPETQYF.

The rearrangement joins TRBV6-2 or TRBV6-3 to TRBJ2-3, with 7 nucleotides matching TRBD1. The CDR3 has 14 residues. Germline V gives CDR1 MNHEY, CDR2 SVGEGT. J lost 0 bases, V lost 5 bases, and 2 bases had no gene match. CDR3 nucleotide sequence: TGTGCCAGCAGTGGGACAGAAAGCACAGATACGCAGTATTTT. Translating it yields CASSGTESTDTQYF.

This chain connects TRBV12-3 or TRBV12-4 to TRBJ2-1, with 10 nucleotides matching TRBD2. There are 18 residues in the CDR3. Losses at the gene ends were 5 bases for V and 0 bases for J; bases not matched to a gene: 10. The CDR3 nucleotides read TGTGCCAGCAGTCCTAAGGGATTAGCGGGGGGCTCCTACAATGAGCAGTTCTTC. Protein: CASSPKGLAGGSYNEQFF.

As concerns this clonotype: This likely came from a read error, as a far larger clone is one base away. V gene TRBV7-2 combines with J gene TRBJ2-5; D gene ambiguous. From germline, CDR1 is SGHTA and CDR2 FQGNSA. There are 11 residues in the CDR3. The CDR3 nucleotides are TGTGCCAGCAGCCAACTAAATGAGCATTTCTTC. It specifies CASSQLNEHFF.

The chain joins TRBV7-9 to TRBJ2-7; D not certain. This CDR3 has 14 amino acids. Germline V gene sequence: CDR1 SEHNR, CDR2 FQNEAQ (reference sequence). V was cut by 8 bases and J by 4 bases, with 18 bases left in between. In nucleotides, the CDR3 is TGTGCCAGCTCCCTTCTACCTACACCATACGAGCAGTACTTC. Translated: CASSLLPTPYEQYF.

Judged by abundance, this clonotype is medium-sized. V and J are TRBV6-1 and TRBJ2-2, with D uncertain. Per the germline V gene, CDR1 is MNHNS and CDR2 is SASEGT. V gave up 1 base and J gave up 4 bases, with 4 bases separating them. CDR3 size: 13 residues. The CDR3 DNA reads as TGTGCCAGCAGTGAAGTTGGCACCGGGGAGCTGTTTTTT. Its translation: CASSEVGTGELFF.

This clonotype was seen repeatedly, ten times or more. This chain connects TRBV5-5 to TRBJ1-1; D perhaps matches TRBD1 (6 bases). The CDR3 length is 13 residues. V lost 4 bases and J 5 bases, leaving 12 bases between the germline ends. Germline values: CDR1 SGHKS, CDR2 YYEKEE (reference sequence). The CDR3 coding sequence is TGTGCCAGCAGCATCACCAGGGGTACTGAAGCTTTCTTT. Translating it yields CASSITRGTEAFF.

This clonotype was found many times. J is TRBJ2-3 and V is TRBV24-1; 9 positions agree with TRBD2. After removal of 3 bases from V and 0 bases from J, the junction contained 6 bases not matched to a gene. Germline loops: CDR1 KGHDR, CDR2 SFDVKD. CDR3 length equals 17 residues. CDR3 protein: CATSDGLAGVSTDTQYF. CDR3 DNA sequence: TGTGCCACCAGTGATGGTTTAGCGGGAGTTAGCACAGATACGCAGTATTTT.

This clonotype was recorded many times. This sequence joins TRBV30 and TRBJ2-2; D gene ambiguous. Germline V gene data show CDR1 as GTSNPN and CDR2 as SVGIG (reference sequence). V was clipped by 1 base and J by 1 base, with 4 bases between them. There are 13 residues in the CDR3. The CDR3 region has the DNA TGTGCCTGGAGTGACCGGAACACCGGGGAGCTGTTTTTT. Translating gives CAWSDRNTGELFF.

This clonotype was recorded at least ten times. The chain uses TRBV7-9 and TRBJ1-4; no clear D. The CDR3 is 15 amino acids. The V gene lost 1 base and the J gene lost 5 bases, with 11 bases spanning the gap. The germline CDR1 and CDR2 sequences are SEHNR and FQNEAQ (reference sequence). CDR3 DNA sequence: TGTGCCAGCAGCTTAGATGGGAGAGGCAATGAAAAACTGTTTTTT. This codes for CASSLDGRGNEKLFF.

A remark on this clonotype: This sequence may be a read error, since a much larger clone differs from it by one base. The chain couples TRBV9 to TRBJ2-1; 10 bases match TRBD2. V gave up 3 bases and J gave up 5 bases; unmatched junction bases: 5. Looked up from germline, CDR1 is SGDLS and CDR2 is YYNGEE. This CDR3 has 15 residues. This CDR3 is CASSDGTSVDNEQFF. Written as DNA, the CDR3 is TGTGCCAGCAGCGATGGGACTAGCGTGGACAATGAGCAGTTCTTC.

In this sample, this clonotype turned up many times. The chain combines TRBV28 with TRBJ2-3, with 9 bases fitting TRBD1. CDR1 and CDR2 from the germline V gene are MDHEN and SYDVKM. After removal of 4 bases from V and 4 bases from J, the junction contained 9 bases not matched to a gene. This CDR3 is 16 amino acids long. The CDR3 nucleotides read TGTGCCAGCAGTTCCCCGGGACAGGGAACAGCAGATACGCAGTATTTT. Amino acids: CASSSPGQGTADTQYF.

Details on this clonotype: The junction shows a germline mismatch at one end, possibly a read error. V gene TRBV6-1 combines with J gene TRBJ2-3, with unresolved D. The CDR3 length is 13 residues. Germline CDR1 is MNHNS and CDR2 is SASEGT. The CDR3 reads CASSNTDTDTQYF. For the CDR3, the DNA is TGTGCCAGCAGTAATACCGACACAGATACACAGTATTTT.

Points on this clonotype: This may be a read error, as it is one base from a much larger clone. The chain recombines TRBV10-3 with TRBJ1-1, with TRBD1 matching 8 bases. The CDR3 totals 15 residues. The V and J ends lost 7 bases and 1 base, in that order; junction bases with no gene match: 8. Germline CDR1 ENHRY, CDR2 SYGVKD. The DNA of the CDR3 is TGTGCCATCATAGGAGGACAGGGCGAGAACACTGAAGCTTTCTTT. Its protein product is CAIIGGQGENTEAFF.

The rearrangement uses TRBV7-9 and TRBJ2-7; the match to TRBD1 covers 9 bases. Germline V gives CDR1 SEHNR, CDR2 FQNEAQ (reference sequence). Trimming at V came to 6 bases and at J to 2 bases, leaving 8 bases not matched to a gene. The CDR3 consists of 15 residues. This chain's CDR3 is CASRSWDRVPYEQYF. CDR3 coding DNA: TGTGCCAGCAGAAGTTGGGACAGGGTCCCCTACGAGCAGTACTTC.

At least ten counts were recorded for this clonotype. The V call is TRBV28, the J call TRBJ1-1; D unclear. The CDR3 has 13 residues. The germline V gene encodes CDR1 MDHEN and CDR2 SYDVKM. Trimming left V 2 bases short and J 4 bases short, with 8 bases between. CDR3 bases: TGTGCCAGCAGTTTACCAGGCGCCACTGAAGCTTTCTTT. This translates into CASSLPGATEAFF.

The CDR3 loop is CASSVAVPDTQYF. As DNA, the CDR3 is TGTGCCAGCAGCGTAGCGGTACCAGATACGCAGTATTTT. This chain links TRBV9 with TRBJ2-3; D is ambiguous. This CDR3 comprises 13 residues. V was clipped by 0 bases and J by 4 bases, with 6 bases between them. Germline CDR1 reads SGDLS; CDR2 reads YYNGEE.